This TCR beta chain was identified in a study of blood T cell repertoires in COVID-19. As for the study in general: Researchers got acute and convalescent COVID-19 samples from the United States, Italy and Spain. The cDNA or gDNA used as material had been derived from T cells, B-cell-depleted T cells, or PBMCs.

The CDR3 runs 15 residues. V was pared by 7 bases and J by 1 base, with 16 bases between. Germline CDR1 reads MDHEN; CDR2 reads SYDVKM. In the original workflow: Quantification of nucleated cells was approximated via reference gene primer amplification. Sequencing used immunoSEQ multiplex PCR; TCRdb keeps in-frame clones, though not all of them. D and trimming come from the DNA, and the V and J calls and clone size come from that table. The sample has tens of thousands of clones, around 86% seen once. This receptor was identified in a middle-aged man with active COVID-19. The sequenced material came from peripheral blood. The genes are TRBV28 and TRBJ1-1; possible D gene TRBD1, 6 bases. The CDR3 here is CASTLAGAQNTEAFF. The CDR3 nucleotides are TGTGCCAGCACCCTCGCAGGGGCCCAGAACACTGAAGCTTTCTTT.